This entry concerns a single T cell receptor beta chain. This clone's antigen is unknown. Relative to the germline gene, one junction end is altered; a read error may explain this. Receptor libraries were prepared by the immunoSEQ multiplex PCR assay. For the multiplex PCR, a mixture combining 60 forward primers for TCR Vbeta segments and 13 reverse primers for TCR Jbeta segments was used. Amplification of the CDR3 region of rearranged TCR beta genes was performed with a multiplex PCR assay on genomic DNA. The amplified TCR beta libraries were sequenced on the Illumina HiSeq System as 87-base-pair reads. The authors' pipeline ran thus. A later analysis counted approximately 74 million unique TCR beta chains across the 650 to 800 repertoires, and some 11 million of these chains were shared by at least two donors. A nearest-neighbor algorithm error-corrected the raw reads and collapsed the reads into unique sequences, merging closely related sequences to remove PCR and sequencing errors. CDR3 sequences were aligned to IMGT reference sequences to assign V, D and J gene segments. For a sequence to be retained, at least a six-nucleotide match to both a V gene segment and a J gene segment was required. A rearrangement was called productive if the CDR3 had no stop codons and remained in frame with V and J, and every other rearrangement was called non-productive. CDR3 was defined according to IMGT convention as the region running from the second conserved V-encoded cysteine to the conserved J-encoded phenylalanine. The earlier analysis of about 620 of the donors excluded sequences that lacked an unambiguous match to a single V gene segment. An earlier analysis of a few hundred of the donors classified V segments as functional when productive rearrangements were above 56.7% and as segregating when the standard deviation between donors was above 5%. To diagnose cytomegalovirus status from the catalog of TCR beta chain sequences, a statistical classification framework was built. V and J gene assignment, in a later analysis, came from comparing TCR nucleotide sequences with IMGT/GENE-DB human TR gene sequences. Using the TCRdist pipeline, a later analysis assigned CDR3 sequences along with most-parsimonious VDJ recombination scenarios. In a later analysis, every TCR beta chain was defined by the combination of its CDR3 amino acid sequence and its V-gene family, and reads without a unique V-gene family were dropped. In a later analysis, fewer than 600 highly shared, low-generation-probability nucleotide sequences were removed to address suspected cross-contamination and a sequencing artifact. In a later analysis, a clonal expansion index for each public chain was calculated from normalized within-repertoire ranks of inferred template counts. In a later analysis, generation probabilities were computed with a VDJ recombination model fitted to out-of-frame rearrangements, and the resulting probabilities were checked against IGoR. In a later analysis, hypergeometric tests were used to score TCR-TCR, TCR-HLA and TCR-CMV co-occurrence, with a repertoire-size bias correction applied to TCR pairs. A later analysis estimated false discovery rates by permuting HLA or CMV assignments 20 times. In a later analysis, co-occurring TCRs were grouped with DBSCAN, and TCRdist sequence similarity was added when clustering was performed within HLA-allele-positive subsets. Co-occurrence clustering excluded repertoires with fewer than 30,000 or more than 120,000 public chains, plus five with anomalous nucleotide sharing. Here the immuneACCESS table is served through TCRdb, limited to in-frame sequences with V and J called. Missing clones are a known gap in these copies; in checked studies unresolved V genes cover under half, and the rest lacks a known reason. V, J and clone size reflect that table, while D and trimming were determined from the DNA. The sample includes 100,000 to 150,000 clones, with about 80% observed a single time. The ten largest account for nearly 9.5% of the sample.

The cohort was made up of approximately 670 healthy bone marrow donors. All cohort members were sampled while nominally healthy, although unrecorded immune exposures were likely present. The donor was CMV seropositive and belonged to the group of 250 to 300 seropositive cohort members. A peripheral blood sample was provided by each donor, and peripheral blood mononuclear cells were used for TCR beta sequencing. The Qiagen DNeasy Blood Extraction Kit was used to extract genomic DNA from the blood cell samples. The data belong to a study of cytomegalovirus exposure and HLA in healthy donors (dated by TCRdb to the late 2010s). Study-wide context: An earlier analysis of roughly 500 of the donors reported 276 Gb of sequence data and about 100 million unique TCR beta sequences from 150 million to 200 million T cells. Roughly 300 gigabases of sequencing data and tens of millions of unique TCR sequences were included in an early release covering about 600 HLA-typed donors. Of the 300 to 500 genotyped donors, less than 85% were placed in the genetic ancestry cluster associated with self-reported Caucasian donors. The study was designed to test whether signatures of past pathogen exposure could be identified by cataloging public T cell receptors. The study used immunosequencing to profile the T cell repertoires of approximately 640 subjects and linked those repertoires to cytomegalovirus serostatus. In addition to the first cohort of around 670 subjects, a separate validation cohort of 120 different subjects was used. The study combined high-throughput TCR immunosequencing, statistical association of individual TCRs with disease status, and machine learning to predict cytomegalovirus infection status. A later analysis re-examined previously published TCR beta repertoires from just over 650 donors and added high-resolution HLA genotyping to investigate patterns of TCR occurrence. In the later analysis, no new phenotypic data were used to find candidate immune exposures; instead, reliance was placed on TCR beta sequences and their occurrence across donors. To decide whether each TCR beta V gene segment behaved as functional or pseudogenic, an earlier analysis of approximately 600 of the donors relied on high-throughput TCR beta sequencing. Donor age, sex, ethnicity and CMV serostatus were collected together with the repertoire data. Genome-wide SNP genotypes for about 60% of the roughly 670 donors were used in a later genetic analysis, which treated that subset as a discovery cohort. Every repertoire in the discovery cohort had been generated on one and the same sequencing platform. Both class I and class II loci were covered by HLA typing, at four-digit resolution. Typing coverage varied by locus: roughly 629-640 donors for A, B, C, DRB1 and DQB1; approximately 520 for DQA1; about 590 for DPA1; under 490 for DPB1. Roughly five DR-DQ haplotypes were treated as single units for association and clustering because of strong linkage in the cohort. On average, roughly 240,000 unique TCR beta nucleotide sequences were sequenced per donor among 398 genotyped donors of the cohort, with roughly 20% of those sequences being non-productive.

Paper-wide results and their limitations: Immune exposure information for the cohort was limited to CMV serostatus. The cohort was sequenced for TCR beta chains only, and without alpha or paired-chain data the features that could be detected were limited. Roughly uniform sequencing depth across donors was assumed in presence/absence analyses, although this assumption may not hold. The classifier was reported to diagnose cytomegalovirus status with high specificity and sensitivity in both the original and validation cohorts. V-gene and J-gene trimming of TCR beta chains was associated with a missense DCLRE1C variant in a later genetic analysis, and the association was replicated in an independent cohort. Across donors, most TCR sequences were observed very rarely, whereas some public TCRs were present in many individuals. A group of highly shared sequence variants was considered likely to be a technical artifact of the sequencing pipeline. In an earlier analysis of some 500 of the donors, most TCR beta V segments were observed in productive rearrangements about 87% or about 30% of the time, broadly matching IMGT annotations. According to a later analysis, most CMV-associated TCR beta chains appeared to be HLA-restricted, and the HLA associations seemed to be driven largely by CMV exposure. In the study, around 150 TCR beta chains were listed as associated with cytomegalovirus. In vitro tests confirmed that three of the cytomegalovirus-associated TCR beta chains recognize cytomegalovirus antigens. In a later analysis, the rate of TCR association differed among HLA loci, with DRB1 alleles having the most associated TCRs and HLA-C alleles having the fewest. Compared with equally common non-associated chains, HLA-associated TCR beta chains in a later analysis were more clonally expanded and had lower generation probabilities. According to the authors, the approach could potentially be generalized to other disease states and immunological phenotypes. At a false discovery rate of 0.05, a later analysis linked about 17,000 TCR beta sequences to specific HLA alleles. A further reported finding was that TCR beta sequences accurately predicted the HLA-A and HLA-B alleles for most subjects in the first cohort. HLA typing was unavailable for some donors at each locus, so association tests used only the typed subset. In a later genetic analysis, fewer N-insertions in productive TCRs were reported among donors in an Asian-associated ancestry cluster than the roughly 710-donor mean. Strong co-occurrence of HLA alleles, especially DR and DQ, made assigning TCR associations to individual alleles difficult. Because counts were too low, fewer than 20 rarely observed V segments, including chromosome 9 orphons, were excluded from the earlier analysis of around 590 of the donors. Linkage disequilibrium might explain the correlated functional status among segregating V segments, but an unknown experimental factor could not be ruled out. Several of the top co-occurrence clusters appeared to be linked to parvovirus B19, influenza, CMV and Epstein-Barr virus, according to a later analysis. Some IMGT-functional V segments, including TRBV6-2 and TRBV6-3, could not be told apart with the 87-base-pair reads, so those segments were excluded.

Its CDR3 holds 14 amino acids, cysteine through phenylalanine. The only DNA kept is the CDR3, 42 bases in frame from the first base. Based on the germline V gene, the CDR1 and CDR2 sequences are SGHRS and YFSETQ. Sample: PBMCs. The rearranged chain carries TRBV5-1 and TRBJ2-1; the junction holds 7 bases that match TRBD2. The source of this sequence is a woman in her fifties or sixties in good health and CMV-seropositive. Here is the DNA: TGCGCCAGCAGTTTGGGGGGGGGCTACAATGAGCAGTTCTTC. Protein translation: CASSLGGGYNEQFF.